These 14 T cell receptor beta chains were sequenced from one sample in a study of T cell responses to AZD1222 COVID-19 vaccine. Here immunoSEQ multiplex PCR was the method, and the copy in TCRdb shows in-frame clones only, minus some. The data contain roughly 140,000 clones, 75% to 90% of them singletons. Sequencing used peripheral blood, obtained on day 0 of AZD1222 vaccination. Receptors were obtained from an adult in good health.

The chain combines TRBV7-9 with TRBJ2-7; no reliable D call. Trimming left V 3 bases short and J 3 bases short, with 3 bases between. This CDR3 has 11 residues. Germline V gene sequence: CDR1 SEHNR, CDR2 FQNEAQ (reference sequence). The CDR3 sequence is CASSFHYEQYF. The CDR3 DNA reads as TGTGCCAGCAGCTTTCACTACGAGCAGTACTTC.

This clone was observed a few times. The CDR3 reads CASSLNGRPLFF. CDR3 nucleotides: TGTGCCAGCAGCTTAAACGGGAGGCCCCTGTTCTTC. The chain recombines TRBV7-3 with TRBJ2-1, with 7 bases aligning to TRBD2. The V gene end was trimmed by 1 base and the J gene end by 15 bases; junction bases not matched to a gene: 6. The CDR3 spans 12 residues. Germline V gives CDR1 SGHTA, CDR2 FQGTGA.

The chain links TRBV5-6 to TRBJ1-5; D is ambiguous. CDR1 and CDR2 from the germline V gene are SGHDT and YYEEEE. The CDR3 has 15 amino acids. V lost 2 bases, J lost 7 bases, and 16 bases lay in between. The CDR3 is CASSFGVTFGQPQHF. As DNA, the CDR3 is TGTGCCAGCAGCTTCGGGGTCACGTTTGGCCAGCCCCAGCATTTT.

The rearrangement links TRBV11-2 to TRBJ1-2; a weak D match, TRBD1 (5 bases). Between the trimmed V and J ends, which lost 4 bases and 4 bases, there was a span of 22 bases. Germline assignment: CDR1 SGHAT and CDR2 FQNNGV. There are 17 residues in the CDR3. The CDR3 sequence: CASSSSFLGDFGYGYTF. The CDR3 nucleotides read TGTGCCAGCAGCTCATCCTTCCTGGGGGATTTCGGCTATGGCTACACCTTC.

The V and J genes are TRBV30 and TRBJ1-1, with D possibly matching TRBD1 (6 bases). From germline, CDR1 is GTSNPN and CDR2 SVGIG (reference sequence). The CDR3 is 13 amino acids. V dropped 2 bases and J dropped 1 base, with 8 bases sitting between them. The CDR3 region is CAWSIQGNTEAFF. The CDR3 DNA reads TGTGCCTGGAGTATACAGGGGAACACTGAAGCTTTCTTT.

The chain couples TRBV24-1 to TRBJ2-2, with D possibly being TRBD1 (6 bases). V was shortened by 2 bases and J by 3 bases, with 9 bases between the two germline ends. The CDR3 has 15 amino acids. Looked up from germline, CDR1 is KGHDR and CDR2 is SFDVKD. The CDR3 DNA reads TGTGCCACCAGTGATTGGACAGAAGACACCGGGGAGCTGTTTTTT. Its protein product is CATSDWTEDTGELFF.

V and J are TRBV12-3 or TRBV12-4 and TRBJ2-4; TRBD1 aligns across 9 bases. The CDR3 loop spans 13 amino acids. V shed 5 bases, J shed 11 bases, and the junction held 7 bases outside the gene matches. CDR3 loop: CASSLSGQGVQYF. CDR3 nucleotide sequence: TGTGCCAGCAGTCTCTCGGGACAGGGTGTTCAGTACTTC.

CDR3 bases: TGTGCCAGCAGTTACCCTCCGACAGGAGTGAACACTGAAGCTTTCTTT. Translating it yields CASSYPPTGVNTEAFF. The chain couples TRBV6-5 to TRBJ1-1, with D perhaps TRBD1 (6 bases). V was cut by 2 bases and J by 0 bases, with 13 bases left in between. Germline V gene data show CDR1 as MNHEY and CDR2 as SVGAGI. The length of the CDR3 is 16 residues.

The rearrangement links TRBV3-1 (or the pseudogene TRBV3-2) to TRBJ1-3, with D uncertain. The CDR3 extends over 16 amino acids. V was shortened by 7 bases and J by 0 bases, with 16 bases between the two germline ends. Germline V gene lookup returns CDR1 LGHDT and CDR2 YNNKEL (reference sequence). The CDR3 sequence: CASKAGSLSSGNTIYF. The CDR3 DNA reads TGTGCCAGCAAGGCGGGATCGTTAAGCTCTGGAAACACCATATATTTT.

CDR3 amino acids: CASSLMTSGSTDTQYF. The CDR3 nucleotides are TGCGCCAGCAGCTTGATGACTAGCGGGTCAACAGATACGCAGTATTTT. This chain joins TRBV5-1 and TRBJ2-3; 10 nucleotides align to TRBD2. CDR1 and CDR2 (germline): SGHRS, YFSETQ. V trimming: 1 base; J trimming: 3 bases; junction bases outside the gene matches: 5. This CDR3 spans 16 amino acids.

The V call is TRBV19, the J call TRBJ1-1; D perhaps matches TRBD1 (6 bases). Trimming removed 6 bases from V and 5 bases from J, with 19 bases in between. Germline-derived CDR1 and CDR2 are LNHDA and SQIVND (reference sequence). This CDR3 has 15 residues. The CDR3 DNA is TGTGCCAGTAGGGATCGCGGGGGCGCGTGGACTGAAGCTTTCTTT. Amino acid sequence: CASRDRGGAWTEAFF.

The V and J genes are TRBV27 and TRBJ2-1; a weak D match, TRBD1 (6 bases). The CDR3 runs 13 residues. V was shortened by 3 bases and J by 9 bases, with 12 bases between the two germline ends. CDR1 is MNHEY, CDR2 SMNVEV, per germline (reference sequence). CDR3 in amino acids: CASSLGVGGEQFF. The CDR3 DNA follows: TGTGCCAGCAGTTTGGGGGTAGGGGGTGAGCAGTTCTTC.

V is TRBV12-3 or TRBV12-4 and J is TRBJ2-5; 7 bases agree with TRBD2. Trimming at V came to 4 bases and at J to 4 bases, leaving 3 bases not matched to a gene. The CDR3 totals 13 residues. The CDR3 protein is CASSSGTIETQYF. The CDR3 coding sequence is TGTGCCAGCAGTTCCGGGACTATAGAGACCCAGTACTTC.

The chain couples TRBV27 to TRBJ2-1; D gene uncertain. CDR3 length: 16 amino acids. V dropped 6 bases and J dropped 4 bases, with 19 bases sitting between them. The germline V gene encodes CDR1 MNHEY and CDR2 SMNVEV (reference sequence). The CDR3: CASRDATRAFYNEQFF. CDR3 nucleotides: TGTGCCAGCAGAGACGCCACTCGGGCGTTTTACAATGAGCAGTTCTTC.